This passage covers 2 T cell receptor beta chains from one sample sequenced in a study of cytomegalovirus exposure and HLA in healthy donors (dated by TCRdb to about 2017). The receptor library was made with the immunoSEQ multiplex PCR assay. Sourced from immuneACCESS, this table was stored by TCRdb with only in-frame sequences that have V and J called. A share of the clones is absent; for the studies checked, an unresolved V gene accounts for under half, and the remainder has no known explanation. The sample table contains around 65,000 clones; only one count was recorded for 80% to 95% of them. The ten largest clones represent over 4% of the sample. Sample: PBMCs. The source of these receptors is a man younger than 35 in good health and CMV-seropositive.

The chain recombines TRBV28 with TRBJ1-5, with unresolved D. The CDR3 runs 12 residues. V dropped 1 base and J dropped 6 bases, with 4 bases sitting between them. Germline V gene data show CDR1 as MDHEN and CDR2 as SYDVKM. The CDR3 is CASSLSGQPQHF. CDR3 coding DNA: TGTGCCAGCAGTTTATCGGGTCAGCCCCAGCATTTT.

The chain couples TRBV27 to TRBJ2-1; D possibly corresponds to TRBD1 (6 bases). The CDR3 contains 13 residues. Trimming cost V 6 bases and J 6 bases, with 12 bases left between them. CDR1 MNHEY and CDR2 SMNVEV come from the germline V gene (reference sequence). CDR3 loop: CASRIGGGNEQFF. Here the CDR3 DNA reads TGTGCCAGCAGGATTGGGGGCGGCAATGAGCAGTTCTTC.